This T cell receptor (beta chain) stems from a study of CD8 T cells in ankylosing spondylitis. The CDR3 consists of 12 residues. Trimming shortened V by 5 bases and J by 7 bases, and 9 bases separated the two germline ends. Looked up from germline, CDR1 is MNHEY and CDR2 is SMNVEV (reference sequence). One entry per CDR3 protein, called by TCRdb with MiXCR from the 5' RACE reads. The repertoire holds around 28,000 distinct CDR3 sequences, with about 29% as singletons. The chain couples TRBV27 to TRBJ1-5, with D possibly TRBD1 on 6 matching bases. This receptor was taken from a male donor with ankylosing spondylitis. The sample was synovial fluid, either unsorted or a sorted T cell fraction (not recorded which). The CDR3 loop is CASSQGGQPQHF. The DNA of the CDR3 is TGTGCCAGCAGTCAAGGGGGACAGCCCCAGCATTTT.